This T cell receptor beta chain emerged from a study of T cell repertoires in cytomegalovirus infection. Study summary: Based on public TCR beta signatures, there were indications of CMV infection and of a matching HLA type. Overall study results and limits: The cumulative frequency of public TCR beta families identified carriers of CMV plus the relevant HLA. Clonotypes of TCR beta that were HLA-C-restricted and CMV-specific dominated the ex vivo response.

Germline V CDR1 and CDR2: SGHTA, FQGNSA. The CDR3 covers 15 residues. Trimming removed 0 bases at V and 5 bases at J, with 13 bases between. About this clonotype itself: Its antigen remains unidentified.

TCRdb processed the reads anew with MiXCR; each CDR3 protein has one entry. The repertoire holds under 850,000 distinct CDR3 sequences, with roughly a third as singletons. Sequencing was done on a sample of PBMCs. The origin of this receptor is a human donor in good health (CMV status not recorded). Some clones in this sample may be carry-over from other donors' samples. The chain couples TRBV7-2 to TRBJ2-5; D unclear. The CDR3 spells CASSLAQRQWETQYF. The CDR3 nucleotides read TGTGCCAGCAGCTTAGCGCAGCGCCAGTGGGAGACCCAGTACTTC.